The clone carrying this TCR beta chain was observed once. This sample is part of a study of CD8+ T cells in alopecia areata. Extracted from the samples, RNA was reverse transcribed into cDNA to serve as the sequencing template. Sequencing used immunoSEQ multiplex PCR; TCRdb keeps in-frame clones, though not all of them. Of around 97,000 clones listed, roughly half are singletons. The CDR3 spans 15 residues. Per the germline V gene, CDR1 is SGHNT and CDR2 is YYREEE (reference sequence). The junction had 10 bases not matched to a gene; V was cut back by 5 bases and J by 5 bases. The V gene is TRBV5-4, the J gene TRBJ2-5; 9 nucleotides match TRBD1. The clonotype originates from a human donor in good health. Sequencing was performed on CD4+ T cells sorted from blood. CDR3 in amino acids: CASSWADRGVETQYF. The DNA for the CDR3 is TGTGCCAGCAGTTGGGCGGACAGGGGTGTGGAGACCCAGTACTTC.